Below, 28 T cell receptor beta chains from the same sample are listed, as sequenced in a study of blood T cell repertoires in COVID-19. Method: immunoSEQ multiplex PCR; TCRdb's copy keeps in-frame clones and lacks some. The data show a few hundred thousand clones, about 82% seen once. Sequences were obtained from peripheral blood. The source is a woman aged 45 to 65 with acute or convalescent COVID-19.

J is TRBJ2-5 and V is TRBV5-1, with 10 bases lining up with TRBD1. Germline V gives CDR1 SGHRS, CDR2 YFSETQ. The CDR3 sequence is 16 residues long. Germline trimming cut 4 bases from V and 5 bases from J; bases unmatched to any gene: 11. CDR3 coding DNA: TGCGCCAGCAGCCCTATGACAGGGGGCGAAGCCGAGACCCAGTACTTC. Protein sequence: CASSPMTGGEAETQYF. The whole variable domain, filled in from reference TRBV5-1 and TRBJ2-5, reads KAGVTQTPRYLIKTRGQQVTLSCSPISGHRSVSWYQQTPGQGLQFLFEYFSETQRNKGNFPGRFSGRQFSNSRSEMNVSTLELGDSALYLCASSPMTGGEAETQYFGPGTRLLVL.

The V gene is TRBV15, the J gene TRBJ2-1; D uncertain. The CDR3 is 12 residues long. Trimming pared 0 bases from V and 8 bases from J, leaving 5 bases between. The germline gives CDR1 LNHNV, CDR2 YYDKDF (reference sequence). CDR3 region: CATSRDPYEQFF. The CDR3 coding sequence is TGTGCCACCAGCAGAGATCCGTATGAGCAGTTCTTC.

The chain couples TRBV6-5 to TRBJ1-1; 7 nucleotides match TRBD1. V trimming: 5 bases; J trimming: 7 bases; junction bases outside the gene matches: 7. The CDR3 is 13 amino acids. Germline assignment: CDR1 MNHEY and CDR2 SVGAGI. This CDR3 reads CASSLRGLDEAFF. The CDR3 coding sequence is TGTGCCAGCAGTCTCAGGGGGTTGGATGAAGCTTTCTTT.

The chain links TRBV28 to TRBJ2-1; 10 bases align to TRBD1. CDR3 size: 19 residues. CDR1 and CDR2 (germline): MDHEN, SYDVKM. Trimming cost V 1 base and J 0 bases; bases outside gene matches: 9. The CDR3 nucleotides read TGTGCCAGCAGTTTATTGGGACAGGGGATAAACCTCTCCTACAATGAGCAGTTCTTC. As protein: CASSLLGQGINLSYNEQFF.

J is TRBJ1-1 and V is TRBV19; 9 bases agree with TRBD1. The germline V gene encodes CDR1 LNHDA and CDR2 SQIVND (reference sequence). V shed 5 bases, J shed 0 bases, and the junction held 19 bases outside the gene matches. The CDR3 has 20 amino acids. The chain's CDR3 is CASSRRFLGTGISMNTEAFF. In DNA, the CDR3 is TGTGCCAGTAGTCGCCGGTTCCTTGGGACAGGGATTTCGATGAACACTGAAGCTTTCTTT.

The rearrangement links TRBV4-1 to TRBJ2-7, with D tentatively TRBD1 (6 bases). From germline, CDR1 is MGHRA and CDR2 YSYEKL. Trimming shortened V by 3 bases and J by 4 bases, and 10 bases separated the two germline ends. This CDR3 is built from 13 residues. The DNA for the CDR3 is TGCGCCAGCAGCCACGGGACAACATACGAGCAGTACTTC. It specifies CASSHGTTYEQYF.

The chain joins TRBV28 to TRBJ2-6, with D hard to call. The CDR3 contains 14 residues. Germline values: CDR1 MDHEN, CDR2 SYDVKM. V lost 1 base, J lost 4 bases, and 5 bases lay in between. CDR3 amino acids: CASSLSPGANVLTF. CDR3 nucleotides: TGTGCCAGCAGTTTATCCCCGGGGGCCAACGTCCTGACTTTC.

This clone occurred once. The rearrangement joins TRBV4-1 to TRBJ1-5; D possibly corresponds to TRBD1 (6 bases). V shed 4 bases and J shed 3 bases, with 10 bases lying between them. Germline assignment: CDR1 MGHRA and CDR2 YSYEKL. The CDR3 runs 14 residues. CDR3 sequence: CASSPDRYNQPQHF. CDR3 in DNA: TGCGCCAGCAGCCCAGACAGGTACAATCAGCCCCAGCATTTT.

V gene TRBV11-2 combines with J gene TRBJ2-7; D is possibly TRBD2 (5 bases). The CDR3 contains 18 residues. CDR1 SGHAT and CDR2 FQNNGV come from the germline V gene. V lost 0 bases to trimming and J lost 0 bases, with 18 bases between them. In nucleotides, the CDR3 is TGTGCCAGCAGCTTAGATCGAGGAGACTACCTGGACTCCTACGAGCAGTACTTC. Its translation: CASSLDRGDYLDSYEQYF.

The J gene is TRBJ2-1, the V gene TRBV2; D unresolved. Germline V lookup: CDR1 SNHLY, CDR2 FYNNEI. Between the trimmed V and J ends, which lost 4 bases and 11 bases, there was a span of 12 bases. The CDR3 sequence is 12 residues long. As DNA, the CDR3 is TGTGCCAGCAGTGGTTCAGGCGCCCAGCAGTTCTTC. This encodes CASSGSGAQQFF.

V usage is TRBV4-1 and J usage is TRBJ2-7; D unclear. The CDR3 is made up of 15 amino acids. CDR1 MGHRA and CDR2 YSYEKL come from the germline V gene. V shed 0 bases and J shed 3 bases, with 12 bases lying between them. CDR3 DNA: TGCGCCAGCAGCCAAGAATCCGTGGGCATCTACGAGCAGTACTTC. This sequence encodes CASSQESVGIYEQYF.

This chain links TRBV6-1 with TRBJ1-1; TRBD1 matches at 9 bases. This CDR3 is built from 14 residues. Trimming cost V 1 base and J 5 bases; bases outside gene matches: 2. Germline CDR1 and CDR2: MNHNS and SASEGT. The CDR3 protein is CASSEVQGATEAFF. The CDR3, as DNA: TGTGCCAGCAGTGAAGTACAGGGGGCAACTGAAGCTTTCTTT.

This chain joins TRBV7-3 and TRBJ1-2; a weak D match, TRBD1 (5 bases). This CDR3 region has 14 residues. Germline V lookup: CDR1 SGHTA, CDR2 FQGTGA. The ends were cut back, 5 bases at V and 7 bases at J, with 17 bases in the middle. The CDR3 is CASSPHSGLGGYTF. In DNA form, the CDR3 reads TGTGCCAGCAGCCCACACTCAGGGTTAGGTGGCTACACCTTC.

J is TRBJ2-2 and V is TRBV19; 14 nucleotides align to TRBD2. The germline V gene has CDR1 LNHDA and CDR2 SQIVND (reference sequence). The V segment lost 5 bases and the J segment 0 bases; nucleotides outside the gene matches: 14. The CDR3 sequence is 21 residues long. Written as DNA, the CDR3 is TGTGCCAGTAGTCTCCCCACGACTAGCGGGAGGGTGAGGTCGAACACCGGGGAGCTGTTTTTT. It codes for CASSLPTTSGRVRSNTGELFF.

This sequence joins TRBV12-2 and TRBJ1-1; the DNA was not used to check the table's D call, TRBD1. TRBV12-2 is a documented pseudogene. This CDR3 spans 14 amino acids. The CDR3 DNA reads as TGTGCAAGTCGCCCCAGGATTTGGAACACTGAAGCTTTCTTT. It yields the protein CASRPRIWNTEAFF.

The chain couples TRBV7-3 to TRBJ2-1; weak D call: TRBD2 (6 bases). Germline values: CDR1 SGHTA, CDR2 FQGTGA. There are 15 residues in the CDR3. The germline V and J ends were trimmed by 6 bases and 6 bases, with 18 bases remaining between them. The CDR3 is CASRYPSGASNEQFF. The CDR3 nucleotides read TGTGCCAGCAGATACCCCTCGGGAGCCAGCAATGAGCAGTTCTTC.

The rearrangement links TRBV9 to TRBJ1-1; D is uncertain. V lost 0 bases to trimming and J lost 0 bases, with 9 bases between them. The CDR3 has 15 residues. Germline V gene data show CDR1 as SGDLS and CDR2 as YYNGEE. CDR3 residues: CASSVGRRMNTEAFF. The CDR3 bases are TGTGCCAGCAGCGTAGGACGGAGGATGAACACTGAAGCTTTCTTT.

The chain is built from TRBV28 and TRBJ1-2; D is uncertain. The CDR3 is 14 residues long. Germline V gives CDR1 MDHEN, CDR2 SYDVKM. Between the trimmed V and J ends, which lost 2 bases and 4 bases, there was a span of 11 bases. The CDR3 protein is CASSLGGGTYGYTF. DNA of the CDR3: TGTGCCAGCAGTTTAGGAGGAGGCACCTATGGCTACACCTTC.

In nucleotides, the CDR3 is TGTGCCAGCAGCTTAGCGCATAAGGGACTGTCCGAGCAGTACTTC. Translating it yields CASSLAHKGLSEQYF. The genes are TRBV7-2 and TRBJ2-7, with TRBD2 as a possible D gene (6 bases). V was cut by 0 bases and J by 6 bases, with 15 bases left in between. The CDR3 is 15 amino acids. Germline CDR1 SGHTA, CDR2 FQGNSA.

The genes are TRBV29-1 and TRBJ1-1; unclear D gene. The CDR3 runs to 14 residues. V lost 3 bases, J lost 4 bases, and 15 bases lay in between. Germline V lookup: CDR1 SQVTM, CDR2 ANQGSEA. Here the CDR3 reads CSVERAAVGTEAFF. Written as DNA, the CDR3 is TGCAGCGTTGAGAGGGCGGCAGTGGGCACTGAAGCTTTCTTT.

The chain links TRBV27 to TRBJ2-3; 8 bases are a match to TRBD1. CDR1 and CDR2 from the germline V gene are MNHEY and SMNVEV (reference sequence). The ends lost 3 bases at V and 5 bases at J; junction bases unmatched: 4. This CDR3 spans 14 amino acids. CDR3 residues: CASSLGQEEDTQYF. CDR3 coding DNA: TGTGCCAGCAGTTTGGGACAGGAGGAAGATACGCAGTATTTT.

The chain has TRBV5-6 and TRBJ2-7; unclear D gene. Germline CDR1 reads SGHDT; CDR2 reads YYEEEE. V was shortened by 0 bases and J by 2 bases, with 9 bases between the two germline ends. This CDR3 has 14 amino acids. The CDR3 DNA is TGTGCCAGCAGCTTGGTAGCTTCGGCCTACGAGCAGTACTTC. This sequence encodes CASSLVASAYEQYF.

The V gene is TRBV7-9, the J gene TRBJ2-1; TRBD2 might be the D (6 bases). From germline, CDR1 is SEHNR and CDR2 FQNEAQ (reference sequence). The CDR3 extends over 12 amino acids. V lost 4 bases to trimming and J lost 14 bases, with 15 bases between them. The CDR3 nucleotides read TGTGCCAGCAGCTATGGGGGGAAAGGGAAGTTCTTC. It codes for CASSYGGKGKFF.

The rearrangement joins TRBV5-1 to TRBJ2-1; no firm D call. CDR3 length: 14 amino acids. Trimming removed 0 bases at V and 0 bases at J, with 4 bases between. CDR1 is SGHRS, CDR2 YFSETQ, per germline. CDR3 coding DNA: TGCGCCAGCAGCTTGGGTAGCTCCTACAATGAGCAGTTCTTC. It translates to CASSLGSSYNEQFF.

V usage is TRBV19 and J usage is TRBJ2-7; perhaps TRBD1 as D (7 bases). Trimming cost V 10 bases and J 0 bases, with 13 bases left between them. CDR3 length equals 13 residues. The germline V gene encodes CDR1 LNHDA and CDR2 SQIVND (reference sequence). The CDR3 DNA reads TGTGCCACGGCGGAGGGGGCCTCCTACGAGCAGTACTTC. Translated, it gives CATAEGASYEQYF.

In nucleotides, the CDR3 is TGTGCCAGTAACGGGCAGGGGGCAGGGAACACTGAAGCTTTCTTT. Its translation: CASNGQGAGNTEAFF. The chain is built from TRBV19 and TRBJ1-1; 8 bases align to TRBD1. V gave up 7 bases and J gave up 1 base; unmatched junction bases: 8. The CDR3 has 15 amino acids. Germline V gene lookup returns CDR1 LNHDA and CDR2 SQIVND (reference sequence).

The chain has TRBV5-1 and TRBJ2-3, with 8 bases lining up with TRBD1. The germline V gene has CDR1 SGHRS and CDR2 YFSETQ. V lost 5 bases to trimming and J lost 2 bases; unmatched junction nucleotides: 7. CDR3 length: 15 residues. The CDR3 DNA is TGCGCCAGCAGAGGGCAGGGGGCGTTCACAGATACGCAGTATTTT. This codes for CASRGQGAFTDTQYF.

This clone appeared once. The same CDR3 is also encoded by other DNA sequences in this sample. This chain joins TRBV19 and TRBJ2-1, with a possible D match to TRBD2 (5 bases). V lost 4 bases to trimming and J lost 0 bases, with 10 bases between them. The germline V gene encodes CDR1 LNHDA and CDR2 SQIVND (reference sequence). The CDR3 totals 15 residues. CDR3 protein: CASSTSGSSYNEQFF. In nucleotides, the CDR3 is TGTGCCAGTAGTACCTCGGGGTCCTCCTACAATGAGCAGTTCTTC.